The text below deals with one TCR beta chain. The data were taken from a study of blood T cell repertoires in COVID-19. As for the study in general: From the United States, Italy and Spain came samples of acute and convalescent COVID-19. Sample material is recorded as cDNA or gDNA derived from T cells, B-cell-depleted T cells, or PBMCs.

The ends were cut back, 4 bases at V and 8 bases at J, with 19 bases in the middle. The CDR3 sequence is 15 residues long. The germline V gene has CDR1 SGHDT and CDR2 YYEEEE. Original processing notes: The authors estimated nucleated cell counts from reference gene primer amplification. Data came from immunoSEQ multiplex PCR; TCRdb stores just in-frame clones and leaves some out. V and J calls and clone size are given by that table; D and trimming were obtained from the DNA. Of 200,000 to 300,000 clones listed, around 85% are singletons. The clonotype originates from a woman in her thirties who had recovered from COVID-19. The V and J genes are TRBV5-6 and TRBJ1-5; D is perhaps TRBD1 (5 bases). The sample taken for sequencing was peripheral blood. The CDR3 loop reads CASSRHAGGREPQHF. The CDR3 coding sequence is TGTGCCAGCAGCAGACATGCCGGGGGGAGAGAGCCCCAGCATTTT.